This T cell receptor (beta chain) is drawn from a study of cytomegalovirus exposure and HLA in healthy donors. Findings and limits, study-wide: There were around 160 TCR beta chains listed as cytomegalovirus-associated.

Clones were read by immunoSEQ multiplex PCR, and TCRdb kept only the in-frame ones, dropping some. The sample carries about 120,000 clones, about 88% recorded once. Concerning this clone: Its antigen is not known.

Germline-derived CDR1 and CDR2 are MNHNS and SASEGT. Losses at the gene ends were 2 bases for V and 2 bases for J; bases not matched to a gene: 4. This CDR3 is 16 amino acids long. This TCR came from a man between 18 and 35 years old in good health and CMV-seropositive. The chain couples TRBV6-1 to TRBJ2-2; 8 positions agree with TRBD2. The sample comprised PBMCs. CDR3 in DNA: TGTGCCAGCAGTGAAATGGCGGGGGGTAACACCGGGGAGCTGTTTTTT. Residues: CASSEMAGGNTGELFF.